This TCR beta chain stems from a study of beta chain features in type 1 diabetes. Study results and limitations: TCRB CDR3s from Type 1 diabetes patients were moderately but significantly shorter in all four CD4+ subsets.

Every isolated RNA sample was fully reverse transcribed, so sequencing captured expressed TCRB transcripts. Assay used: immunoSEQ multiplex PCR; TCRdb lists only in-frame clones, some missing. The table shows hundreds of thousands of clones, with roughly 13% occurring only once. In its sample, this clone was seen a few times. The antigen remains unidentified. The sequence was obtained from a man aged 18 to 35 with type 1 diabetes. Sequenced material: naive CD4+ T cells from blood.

CDR3 loop: CASSLQQGYGYTF. The CDR3, as DNA: TGTGCCAGCAGCTTGCAACAGGGGTATGGCTACACCTTC. The chain has TRBV5-6 and TRBJ1-2; 7 bases fit TRBD1. V was pared by 1 base and J by 5 bases, with 2 bases of the junction left unmatched. Looked up from germline, CDR1 is SGHDT and CDR2 is YYEEEE. The CDR3 runs 13 residues.